Given below is one T cell receptor (beta chain) in context. Germline loops: CDR1 SGHTA, CDR2 FQGNSA. After removal of 5 bases from V and 3 bases from J, the junction contained 9 bases not matched to a gene. The CDR3 has 15 residues. This entry comes from a study of blood T cell repertoires in COVID-19. Background on the study: Some COVID-19 samples were acute and others convalescent; all came from the United States, Italy and Spain. T cells, B-cell-depleted T cells, or PBMCs supplied cDNA or gDNA.

Sequencing used immunoSEQ multiplex PCR; TCRdb keeps in-frame clones, though not all of them. Of 170,000 or so clones listed, about 83% were seen once; the top ten hold around 1%. The source material was peripheral blood. The J gene is TRBJ2-7, the V gene TRBV7-2; 8 bases are a match to TRBD1. This TCR derives from a young woman who had recovered from COVID-19. CDR3 protein: CASSIRDRPLYEQYF. CDR3 nucleotide sequence: TGTGCCAGCAGCATCCGGGACAGGCCCCTCTACGAGCAGTACTTC.